This TCR beta chain was profiled in a study of T cells in Graves' hyperthyroidism and ophthalmopathy. Overall study results and limits: The blood repertoire included most of the expanded thyroid clonotypes above 0.001. In validation, the model predicted ophthalmopathy. These predictions came a median about 6.5 months before onset.

V lost 3 bases to trimming and J lost 5 bases, with 13 bases between them. This CDR3 contains 15 residues. Per germline, CDR1 SGHTA and CDR2 FQGNSA. From RNA transcripts, TCR beta CDR3 regions were amplified. Initially, a first-round RT-PCR of the TCR CDR3 employed the HTBI primer set. TCRdb redid the calling of the multiplex PCR reads with MiXCR, one entry per CDR3 protein. The sample yields approximately 100,000 distinct CDR3 sequences, around 37% seen once. This clonotype was picked up many times. The antigen remains undetermined. Reasons for excluding patients were uncontrolled infection, other autoimmune disease, pregnancy or lactation. Clinical symptoms, serum thyroxine and TRAb, thyroid ultrasound and orbital computed tomography were used for the diagnoses.

The receptor was derived from a woman aged 25 to 39 with Graves' hyperthyroidism. The chain uses TRBV7-2 and TRBJ1-4; D may be TRBD1 (6 bases). Sample: peripheral blood or thyroid tissue (not recorded which). The CDR3 is CASSFTGSLNEKLFF. The CDR3 bases are TGTGCCAGCAGCTTCACAGGGTCCTTGAATGAAAAACTGTTTTTT. The full variable domain, its missing parts supplied by reference TRBV7-2 and TRBJ1-4, is GAGVSQSPSNKVTEKGKDVELRCDPISGHTALYWYRQSLGQGLEFLIYFQGNSAPDKSGLPSDRFSAERTGGSVSTLTIQRTQQEDSAVYLCASSFTGSLNEKLFFGSGTQLSVL.